This entry lists 17 T cell receptor beta chains sequenced from one sample in a study of blood T cell repertoires in COVID-19. TCRdb's copy holds only in-frame clones and misses some; the assay was immunoSEQ multiplex PCR. The data contain over 95,000 clones, 70% to 80% of them singletons. The sample consisted of peripheral blood. The receptors here all came from a woman of 80 years or more with active or convalescent COVID-19.

V and J are TRBV6-1 and TRBJ2-1; 8 positions agree with TRBD2. The CDR3 consists of 15 residues. Germline V gene data show CDR1 as MNHNS and CDR2 as SASEGT. With 2 bases clipped from V and 7 bases from J, the junction kept 7 bases outside the gene matches. CDR3 bases: TGTGCCAGCAGTGAATTCGGGAGGGCCACAAATGAGCAGTTCTTC. The encoded protein is CASSEFGRATNEQFF.

On this clone: The germline gene is not matched at one end of the junction; a read error may be the cause. This chain connects TRBV9 to TRBJ2-5; tentative D call: TRBD1 (6 bases). The CDR3 contains 13 residues. Germline lookup yields CDR1 SGDLS and CDR2 YYNGEE. CDR3 sequence: CASSVDLAGEWDF. DNA for the CDR3: TGTGCCAGCAGCGTAGATCTAGCAGGGGAATGGGACTTC.

The J gene is TRBJ2-3, the V gene TRBV7-2; the D gene is possibly TRBD2 (6 bases). V lost 4 bases, J lost 7 bases, and 12 bases lay in between. The CDR3 totals 13 residues. Germline CDR1 is SGHTA and CDR2 is FQGNSA. CDR3 sequence: CASSSASVYTQYF. CDR3 nucleotides: TGTGCCAGCAGCTCAGCTAGCGTCTATACGCAGTATTTT.

V usage is TRBV19 and J usage is TRBJ2-7, with D maybe TRBD1 (7 bases). Deletions cut 1 base from V and 6 bases from J, with 13 bases between. Germline V CDR1 and CDR2: LNHDA, SQIVND (reference sequence). The CDR3 is 14 residues long. The CDR3 reads CASSIGHRGGEQYF. In DNA form, the CDR3 reads TGTGCCAGTAGTATAGGGCACAGGGGAGGCGAGCAGTACTTC.

The rearrangement joins TRBV7-2 to TRBJ2-2; 13 bases fit TRBD2. CDR3 length: 18 residues. V was pared by 3 bases and J by 3 bases, with 7 bases of the junction left unmatched. Germline CDR1 is SGHTA and CDR2 is FQGNSA. The CDR3 loop reads CASSLPLLAGGDTGELFF. As DNA, the CDR3 is TGTGCCAGCAGCTTGCCACTACTAGCGGGAGGGGACACCGGGGAGCTGTTTTTT.

The rearrangement uses TRBV3-1 (or the pseudogene TRBV3-2) and TRBJ1-5; D uncertain. This CDR3 comprises 14 residues. V gave up 4 bases and J gave up 2 bases, with 9 bases separating them. CDR1 is LGHDT, CDR2 YNNKEL, per germline (reference sequence). This chain's CDR3 is CASSPRRGNQPQHF. The DNA of the CDR3 is TGTGCCAGCAGCCCCAGACGGGGCAATCAGCCCCAGCATTTT.

The V gene is TRBV19, the J gene TRBJ1-1, with a tentative D call TRBD1 (6 bases). The V and J ends lost 7 bases and 1 base respectively, with 10 bases between them. The CDR3 sequence is 13 residues long. Germline V gene sequence: CDR1 LNHDA, CDR2 SQIVND (reference sequence). CDR3 DNA: TGTGCCAGTACGGCAGGGGCGAACACTGAAGCTTTCTTT. This sequence encodes CASTAGANTEAFF.

The chain has TRBV5-1 and TRBJ2-1; 10 bases agree with TRBD2. Trimming took 4 bases from V and 9 from J; bases not matched to a gene: 13. The germline CDR1 and CDR2 sequences are SGHRS and YFSETQ. This CDR3 has 16 amino acids. The CDR3 nucleotides read TGCGCCAGCAGCCCCCAACTAGCGGGACATCTCTCTGAGCAGTTCTTC. This encodes CASSPQLAGHLSEQFF.

The chain links TRBV23-1 to TRBJ1-3, with D perhaps TRBD1 (6 bases). TRBV23-1 is filed as an ORF, its function uncertain. V dropped 2 bases and J dropped 4 bases, with 18 bases sitting between them. The CDR3 runs 17 residues. This CDR3 is CASSQQVGARGGNTIYF. The CDR3 nucleotides read TGCGCCAGCAGTCAACAAGTGGGGGCGAGAGGAGGAAACACCATATATTTT.

The V and J genes are TRBV11-2 and TRBJ1-1, with 7 bases fitting TRBD1. V shed 5 bases and J 4 bases; nucleotides not matched to a gene: 4. The germline V gene has CDR1 SGHAT and CDR2 FQNNGV. CDR3 length equals 13 residues. CDR3 amino acids: CASSADRVTEAFF. The CDR3 DNA reads as TGTGCCAGCAGCGCTGACAGGGTCACTGAAGCTTTCTTT.

CDR3 region: CASSFGQGGYGYTF. The CDR3 nucleotides are TGTGCCAGCAGCTTCGGCCAGGGCGGCTATGGCTACACCTTC. The chain couples TRBV5-6 to TRBJ1-2; tentatively, D is TRBD1 (5 bases). The ends were cut back, 2 bases at V and 4 bases at J, with 12 bases in the middle. The CDR3 totals 14 residues. CDR1 is SGHDT, CDR2 YYEEEE, per germline.

In the case of this clone: The junction does not match germline at one end; this may be a read error. The chain has TRBV5-1 and TRBJ1-4; 8 bases align to TRBD1. The germline gives CDR1 SGHRS, CDR2 YFSETQ. The CDR3 totals 14 residues. CDR3 bases: TGTGCCAGCAGCTCCGGACAGGGCGATGAAAAACTGTTTTTT. Translated, it gives CASSSGQGDEKLFF.

The rearrangement uses TRBV10-3 and TRBJ2-3, with 13 bases lining up with TRBD2. Germline CDR1 reads ENHRY; CDR2 reads SYGVKD. The CDR3 covers 16 residues. V was pared by 2 bases and J by 2 bases, with 1 base of the junction left unmatched. CDR3 coding DNA: TGTGCCATCAGTGAGGGACTAGCGGGAGTCACAGATACGCAGTATTTT. Translation gives CAISEGLAGVTDTQYF.

This chain joins TRBV18 and TRBJ1-1, with 8 bases identical to TRBD1. This CDR3 spans 15 amino acids. J gave up 0 bases and V 4 bases, and 4 bases lay outside the gene matches. Germline V gene lookup returns CDR1 KGHSH and CDR2 LQKENI. CDR3 DNA: TGTGCCAGCTCACAAGGACAGGGCATGAACACTGAAGCTTTCTTT. Protein product: CASSQGQGMNTEAFF.

The rearrangement links TRBV10-3 to TRBJ2-7; no clear D. The V end was cut by 0 bases, the J end by 1 base, with 10 bases between. Germline V gene lookup returns CDR1 ENHRY and CDR2 SYGVKD. The CDR3 extends over 15 amino acids. The DNA of the CDR3 is TGTGCCATCAGTGAGTCGTTTCAGTCATCCTACGAGCAGTACTTC. Its protein product is CAISESFQSSYEQYF.

This clone was counted once. The chain employs TRBV29-1 and TRBJ2-1; 8 positions match TRBD1. Germline V lookup: CDR1 SQVTM, CDR2 ANQGSEA. The junction had 5 bases not matched to a gene; V was cut back by 6 bases and J by 1 base. The CDR3 consists of 14 residues. CDR3 region: CSVARDRSYNEQFF. The CDR3 DNA is TGCAGCGTCGCGAGGGACAGGTCCTACAATGAGCAGTTCTTC.

The CDR3, as DNA: TGTGCCTGGAGGGGACAGGGGTTGCAGCCCCAGCATTTT. Its translation is CAWRGQGLQPQHF. The chain joins TRBV30 to TRBJ1-5; 10 nucleotides align to TRBD1. The germline CDR1 and CDR2 sequences are GTSNPN and SVGIG (reference sequence). The CDR3 is made up of 13 amino acids. J gave up 7 bases and V 3 bases, and 3 bases lay outside the gene matches.